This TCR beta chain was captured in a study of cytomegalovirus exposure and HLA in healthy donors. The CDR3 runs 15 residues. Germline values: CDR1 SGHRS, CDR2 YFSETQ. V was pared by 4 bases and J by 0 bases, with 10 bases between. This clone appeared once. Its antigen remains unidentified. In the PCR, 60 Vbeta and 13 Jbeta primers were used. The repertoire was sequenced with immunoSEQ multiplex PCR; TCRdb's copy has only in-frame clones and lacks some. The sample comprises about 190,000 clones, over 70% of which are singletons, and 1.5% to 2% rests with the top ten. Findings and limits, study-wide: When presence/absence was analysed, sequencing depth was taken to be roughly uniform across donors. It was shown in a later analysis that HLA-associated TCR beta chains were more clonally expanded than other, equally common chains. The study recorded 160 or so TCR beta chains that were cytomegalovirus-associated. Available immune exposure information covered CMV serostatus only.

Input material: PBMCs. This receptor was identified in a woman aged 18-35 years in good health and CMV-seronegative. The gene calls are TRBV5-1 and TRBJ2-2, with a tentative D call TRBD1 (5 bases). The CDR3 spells CASSVTEPNTGELFF. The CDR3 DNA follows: TGCGCCAGCAGCGTGACAGAGCCGAACACCGGGGAGCTGTTTTTT. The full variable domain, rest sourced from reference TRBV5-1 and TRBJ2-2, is KAGVTQTPRYLIKTRGQQVTLSCSPISGHRSVSWYQQTPGQGLQFLFEYFSETQRNKGNFPGRFSGRQFSNSRSEMNVSTLELGDSALYLCASSVTEPNTGELFFGEGSRLTVL.